Listed here are 8 T cell receptor beta chains from one sample, sequenced in a study of T cell responses to AZD1222 COVID-19 vaccine. Sequencing used immunoSEQ multiplex PCR; TCRdb keeps in-frame clones, though not all of them. This table holds 98,000 or so clones, around 90% found once. This specimen was peripheral blood, taken on day 0 of MenACWY control vaccination. All receptors derive from an adult in good health.

The chain joins TRBV3-1 (or the pseudogene TRBV3-2) to TRBJ2-2; D not certain. This CDR3 contains 14 residues. V was cut by 0 bases and J by 6 bases, with 8 bases left in between. Germline V gene sequence: CDR1 LGHDT, CDR2 YNNKEL (reference sequence). The CDR3 spells CASSQDGPAGELFF. The CDR3 nucleotides read TGTGCCAGCAGCCAAGATGGACCGGCCGGGGAGCTGTTTTTT.

The chain couples TRBV3-1 (or the pseudogene TRBV3-2) to TRBJ1-4; D possibly corresponds to TRBD1 (6 bases). Germline CDR1 LGHDT, CDR2 YNNKEL (reference sequence). The CDR3 loop spans 15 amino acids. V was clipped by 5 bases and J by 3 bases, with 13 bases between them. CDR3 sequence: CASSKGVGANEKLFF. CDR3 nucleotide sequence: TGTGCCAGCAGCAAGGGGGTTGGGGCTAATGAAAAACTGTTTTTT.

This clone was observed a few times. J is TRBJ2-1 and V is TRBV20-1, with D unclear. This CDR3 has 10 amino acids. Germline loops: CDR1 DFQATT, CDR2 SNEGSKA (reference sequence). The ends were cut back, 5 bases at V and 5 bases at J, with 4 bases in the middle. This CDR3 reads CSASNNEQFF. The CDR3 DNA reads as TGCAGTGCTTCCAACAATGAGCAGTTCTTC.

V and J are TRBV5-1 and TRBJ2-1; 8 bases fit TRBD2. The ends lost 4 bases at V and 8 bases at J; junction bases unmatched: 11. Germline V CDR1 and CDR2: SGHRS, YFSETQ. The CDR3 covers 15 residues. The CDR3 here is CASSPYRGGTDEQFF. Here the CDR3 DNA reads TGCGCCAGCAGCCCTTACCGGGGGGGTACCGATGAGCAGTTCTTC.

In its sample, this clone was seen a few times. This chain uses TRBV28 with TRBJ1-1; 8 nucleotides agree with TRBD1. Unmatched junction bases numbered 6, after V lost 5 bases and J lost 1 base. Germline V lookup: CDR1 MDHEN, CDR2 SYDVKM. The CDR3 is made up of 15 amino acids. For the CDR3, the DNA is TGTGCCAGCAGTGCATCAGGGGGCCGGAACACTGAAGCTTTCTTT. This sequence encodes CASSASGGRNTEAFF.

The chain recombines TRBV10-3 with TRBJ1-4, with TRBD1 identical over 8 bases. The CDR3 is 14 residues long. After removal of 6 bases from V and 6 bases from J, the junction contained 6 bases not matched to a gene. Germline assignment: CDR1 ENHRY and CDR2 SYGVKD. In DNA, the CDR3 is TGTGCCATCAGCGCGGACAGGGCGGATGAAAAACTGTTTTTT. Its protein product is CAISADRADEKLFF.

The rearrangement uses TRBV5-1 and TRBJ2-5; no firm D call. The CDR3 runs 16 residues. CDR1 and CDR2 (germline): SGHRS, YFSETQ. V lost 0 bases, J lost 0 bases, and 12 bases lay in between. This CDR3 is CASSLDSGGDQETQYF. The CDR3 nucleotides read TGCGCCAGCAGCTTGGACTCGGGTGGGGACCAAGAGACCCAGTACTTC.

The chain is built from TRBV7-9 and TRBJ2-1; 9 nucleotides align to TRBD1. The CDR3 length is 15 residues. V was clipped by 3 bases and J by 8 bases; unmatched bases: 8. Germline CDR1 is SEHNR and CDR2 is FQNEAQ (reference sequence). The DNA of the CDR3 is TGTGCCAGCAGCTTTTTACAGGGGGCGAATCATGAGCAGTTCTTC. Protein product: CASSFLQGANHEQFF.